These 13 T cell receptor beta chains originate from one sample sequenced in a study of shared clonotypes between healthy human individuals. Using immunoSEQ multiplex PCR, the repertoire was profiled, and TCRdb retains in-frame clones only, with some absent. Among more than 1 million clones listed, 75% to 85% were seen once. The sequenced sample consisted of memory CD4+ T cells from PBMCs. Subset in this sample: CD45RA-negative fraction. Receptors originate from a man between 18 and 35 years old in good health. Some clones in this sample may be carry-over from other donors' samples.

This clone has only a few counts. The J gene is TRBJ2-3, the V gene TRBV6-5; weak D call: TRBD2 (5 bases). CDR1 MNHEY and CDR2 SVGAGI come from the germline V gene. Trimming stripped 4 bases from V and 1 base from J, with 6 bases between. CDR3 length: 13 amino acids. CDR3 bases: TGTGCCAGCAGTTCGAGGGGCACAGATACGCAGTATTTT. It translates to CASSSRGTDTQYF.

A word on this clone: The same CDR3 arises from other DNA sequences in this sample as well. The chain recombines TRBV9 with TRBJ2-3; no reliable D call. CDR1 is SGDLS, CDR2 YYNGEE, per germline. The CDR3 has 12 residues. The V and J ends lost 4 bases and 2 bases respectively, with 5 bases between them. This CDR3 is CASSSHTDTQYF. DNA of the CDR3: TGTGCCAGCAGCTCCCACACAGATACGCAGTATTTT.

This chain uses TRBV2 with TRBJ1-4, with D possibly matching TRBD1 (6 bases). The V end lost 11 bases, the J end lost 11 bases, and 21 bases lay between the germline ends. Germline V gene sequence: CDR1 SNHLY, CDR2 FYNNEI. The CDR3 is made up of 13 amino acids. CDR3: CASRPGDTRKLFF. CDR3 nucleotides: TGTGCCTCTCGGCCGGGGGACACAAGGAAACTGTTTTTT.

The chain joins TRBV5-1 to TRBJ1-1; D is uncertain. The CDR3 consists of 16 residues. Germline-derived CDR1 and CDR2 are SGHRS and YFSETQ. Trimming left V 1 base short and J 4 bases short, with 17 bases between. CDR3 sequence: CASSLSVKGGSTEAFF. The CDR3 DNA is TGCGCCAGCAGCTTGTCTGTTAAGGGTGGAAGCACTGAAGCTTTCTTT.

The genes are TRBV7-9 and TRBJ2-1, with TRBD2 matching 8 bases. V lost 3 bases, J lost 14 bases, and 9 bases stayed unmatched. The CDR3 is 13 amino acids. Germline V gene sequence: CDR1 SEHNR, CDR2 FQNEAQ (reference sequence). The CDR3 DNA is TGTGCCAGCAGCTTCCGCGGGGCGGGAGGCAAGTTCTTC. As protein: CASSFRGAGGKFF.

The chain is built from TRBV28 and TRBJ2-1, with 12 bases aligning to TRBD2. Germline V gives CDR1 MDHEN, CDR2 SYDVKM. The CDR3 covers 15 residues. Trimming at V came to 8 bases and at J to 6 bases, leaving 8 bases not matched to a gene. The CDR3: CASGRPGLAGNEQFF. The CDR3 DNA follows: TGTGCCAGCGGGAGACCGGGACTAGCGGGCAATGAGCAGTTCTTC.

About this clone itself: Other nucleotide sequences in the sample specify the same CDR3. V and J are TRBV5-1 and TRBJ1-4; 9 bases fit TRBD1. Germline CDR1 and CDR2: SGHRS and YFSETQ. CDR3 length: 14 residues. V gave up 3 bases and J gave up 8 bases; unmatched junction bases: 5. The CDR3 sequence: CASSSGQGEEKLFF. In DNA form, the CDR3 reads TGCGCCAGCAGCTCGGGACAGGGCGAAGAAAAACTGTTTTTT.

This sequence joins TRBV28 and TRBJ2-4; D possibly corresponds to TRBD2 (5 bases). Deletions cut 3 bases from V and 10 bases from J, with 16 bases between. The CDR3 extends over 14 amino acids. CDR1 is MDHEN and CDR2 is SYDVKM in the germline V gene. CDR3 amino acids: CASSFGNPLGIQYF. CDR3 in DNA: TGTGCCAGCAGTTTCGGGAATCCCCTAGGGATTCAGTACTTC.

This clone has a handful of counts. V is TRBV7-2 and J is TRBJ2-7; D is unresolved. The ends were cut back, 3 bases at V and 2 bases at J, with 8 bases in the middle. Germline assignment: CDR1 SGHTA and CDR2 FQGNSA. The CDR3 contains 13 residues. CDR3: CASSFPSTYEQYF. The CDR3 nucleotides are TGTGCCAGCAGCTTCCCCTCGACCTACGAGCAGTACTTC.

The chain combines TRBV5-4 with TRBJ2-7; either TRBD1 or TRBD2 may fit D (6 bases each). The V gene's germline CDR1 is SGHNT and CDR2 YYREEE (reference sequence). The CDR3 runs to 15 residues. The V gene lost 1 base and the J gene lost 3 bases, with 14 bases spanning the gap. CDR3 region: CASSLREGGVYEQYF. The DNA for the CDR3 is TGTGCCAGCAGCTTGAGAGAGGGGGGCGTCTACGAGCAGTACTTC.

This clone was recorded a few times. This specimen includes other DNA sequences encoding the same CDR3. This rearrangement joins TRBV6-5 to TRBJ2-7, with D tentatively TRBD1 (6 bases). Germline CDR1 MNHEY, CDR2 SVGAGI. This CDR3 has 12 residues. Trimming removed 6 bases from V and 2 bases from J, with 8 bases in between. The CDR3 sequence: CASRQGTYEQYF. CDR3 nucleotides: TGTGCCAGCAGACAGGGAACCTACGAGCAGTACTTC.

The CDR3 sequence is CASSLMGTEGNTIYF. The CDR3 coding sequence is TGCGCCAGCAGCTTGATGGGGACAGAGGGAAACACCATATATTTT. The genes are TRBV5-1 and TRBJ1-3, with 7 positions matching TRBD1. Germline V gives CDR1 SGHRS, CDR2 YFSETQ. This CDR3 is 15 amino acids long. The V and J ends lost 1 base and 4 bases, in that order; junction bases with no gene match: 5. The complete variable domain, with remaining parts taken from reference TRBV5-1 and TRBJ1-3, reads KAGVTQTPRYLIKTRGQQVTLSCSPISGHRSVSWYQQTPGQGLQFLFEYFSETQRNKGNFPGRFSGRQFSNSRSEMNVSTLELGDSALYLCASSLMGTEGNTIYFGEGSWLTVV.

The table lists this clone with many counts. The V call is TRBV19, the J call TRBJ1-2; maybe TRBD1 (6 bases). The CDR3 contains 14 residues. In germline, CDR1 is LNHDA, CDR2 SQIVND (reference sequence). Trimming left V 4 bases short and J 5 bases short, with 14 bases between. The CDR3: CASSTTDRSYGYTF. The CDR3 coding sequence is TGTGCCAGTAGTACAACTGACAGGTCATATGGCTACACCTTC. Filled out from reference TRBV19 and TRBJ1-2, the complete variable domain reads DGGITQSPKYLFRKEGQNVTLSCEQNLNHDAMYWYRQDPGQGLRLIYYSQIVNDFQKGDIAEGYSVSREKKESFPLTVTSAQKNPTAFYLCASSTTDRSYGYTFGSGTRLTVV.